These T cell receptor beta chains were read from a single sample in a study of metastatic and nonmetastatic thyroid tumors. TCRdb re-called the PCR reads with MiXCR. The sample records roughly 35,000 clones, approximately 15% being singletons. The sequencing input was blood. The receptors were gathered from a female donor with papillary thyroid cancer or a benign thyroid nodule (not recorded which). Some clones in this sample may be carry-over from other donors' samples. Both conserved end residues are part of each CDR3. A D gene is named only where the DNA matches it firmly. Clone size is stated in some rows and not others, as once, few, many or a class when expanded.

v_call	j_call	d_call	clone_size	cdr3_nt	cdr3_aa
TRBV10-3	TRBJ2-5	TRBD2	many	TGTGCCATCAGTGGCGGGCGGGAGATAAAAACATACCAAGAGACCCAGTACTTC	CAISGGREIKTYQETQYF
TRBV19	TRBJ2-7	TRBD1	many	TGTGCCAGTAGTATCCGACAGGGCTACGAGCAGTACTTC	CASSIRQGYEQYF
TRBV20-1	TRBJ2-1	.	.	TGCAGTGCTAGAGACCAGCAGGGAATCTACAATGAGCAGTTCTTC	CSARDQQGIYNEQFF
TRBV7-2	TRBJ1-2	.	medium-sized	TGTGCCAGCAGCTTAGTCAATCATGGCTACACCTTC	CASSLVNHGYTF
TRBV24-1	TRBJ1-5	TRBD1	many	TGTGCCACCAGACCCGGGACAGGGGTAGAGAGCAATCAGCCCCAGCATTTT	CATRPGTGVESNQPQHF
TRBV28	TRBJ2-3	.	many	TGTGCCAGCAGTTCCCCGGCTAGCAGCATATCGGATACGCAGTATTTT	CASSSPASSISDTQYF
TRBV2	TRBJ1-2	TRBD1	few	TGTGTCAGCAGTGGACCGACAGGGGTCGCCCGCTACACCTTC	CVSSGPTGVARYTF
TRBV10-2	TRBJ2-5	.	.	TGCGCCAGCACCGCATCGGGGGAGACCCAGTACTTC	CASTASGETQYF
TRBV5-6	TRBJ1-3	.	many	TGTGCCAGCAGCTCCCGACGGTCCAACCTACGCGGAAACACCATATATTTT	CASSSRRSNLRGNTIYF
TRBV5-1	TRBJ2-3	TRBD2	.	TGTTCCAGCAGCTCCCTAGCGGGAGGGCCTGATACGCAGTATTTT	CSSSSLAGGPDTQYF
TRBV18	TRBJ2-5	.	many	TGTGCCAGCTCACCCTACGTCCAAGAGACCCAGTACTTC	CASSPYVQETQYF
TRBV15	TRBJ2-3	.	many	TGTGCCACCAGCAGAGATCAGAGAAACGGTTTCACAGATACGCAGTATTTT	CATSRDQRNGFTDTQYF
TRBV6-2/TRBV6-3	TRBJ2-3	TRBD2	.	TGTGCCAGCACAACTAGCGAGACAGATACTCAGTATTTT	CASTTSETDTQYF
TRBV6-1	TRBJ2-3	TRBD2	many	TGTGCCAGCAAGACGGGAGGGCCGGGAGATACGCAGTATTTT	CASKTGGPGDTQYF
TRBV11-1	TRBJ1-2	TRBD1	.	TGTGCCAGCAGCTCCTCCGCAGGGGGCTATGGCTACACCTTC	CASSSSAGGYGYTF
TRBV5-1	TRBJ2-3	.	.	TGCGCCAGCAGCTTGGTTTATCAGGGATGGGATACGCAGTATTTT	CASSLVYQGWDTQYF
TRBV11-2	TRBJ2-2	TRBD1	medium-sized	TGTGCCAGCAGCCCTCAGGGGGCGGGGGGGGAGCTGTTTTTT	CASSPQGAGGELFF
TRBV6-1	TRBJ1-6	TRBD1	few	TGTGCCAGCAGGTCGGGGACAGGTTCTTATAATTCACCCCTCCACTTT	CASRSGTGSYNSPLHF
TRBV11-1	TRBJ1-1	.	many	TGTGCCAGCAGCTCGCACAAGATGACAGAGAACACTGAAGCTTTCTTT	CASSSHKMTENTEAFF
TRBV6-2/TRBV6-3	TRBJ1-5	.	many	TGTGCCAGCAGTTACTCAGTCGGGAATCATCAGCCCCAGCATTTT	CASSYSVGNHQPQHF
TRBV4-3	TRBJ1-5	.	.	TGCGCCAGCAGCCAAGATTTTAGTCAGCCCCAGCATTTT	CASSQDFSQPQHF
TRBV7-2	TRBJ2-1	.	.	TGTGCCAGCAGCACATCACCCCCAAAGGTTCATCTCTTC	CASSTSPPKVHLF
TRBV6-1	TRBJ2-1	.	.	TGTGCCAGCAGCCTTAGCGAAGGTGGTTACAATGAGCAGTTCTTC	CASSLSEGGYNEQFF
TRBV24-1	TRBJ2-7	.	many	TGTGCCACCTCGGCCGGATCCTCATCCACCCACGAGCAGTACTTC	CATSAGSSSTHEQYF
TRBV18	TRBJ2-3	TRBD2	.	TGTGCCAGCTCACCGGCGGGAGGGCCGGGCACAGATACGCAGTATTTT	CASSPAGGPGTDTQYF
TRBV27	TRBJ2-3	.	many	TGTGCCAGCACCAGAAAGGGGCAGGGTTATAAAGATACGCAGTATTTT	CASTRKGQGYKDTQYF
TRBV6-1	TRBJ2-7	TRBD2	.	TGTGCCAGCAGCCCGTTCACTAGCGGGAGCGGCGAGCAGTACTTC	CASSPFTSGSGEQYF
TRBV28	TRBJ2-7	TRBD1	many	TGTGCCAGCAGAAACACAGGGACAGGACACGAGCAGTACTTC	CASRNTGTGHEQYF
TRBV28	TRBJ1-5	.	many	TGTGCCAGCAGTATCACAGTTGGCAATCAGCCCCAGCATTTT	CASSITVGNQPQHF
TRBV4-1	TRBJ1-5	.	.	TGCGCCAGCAGCCAAGACCCATTCAATCAGCCCCAGCATTTT	CASSQDPFNQPQHF
TRBV11-2	TRBJ2-1	TRBD2	many	TGTGCCAGCAGACTAGGACTAGCGGGAGAGGATGAGCAGTTCTTC	CASRLGLAGEDEQFF
TRBV27	TRBJ2-5	.	many	TGTGCCAGCAGTTTCCTACCAGGGGGGGGAGAGACCCAGTACTTC	CASSFLPGGGETQYF
TRBV7-6	TRBJ2-5	TRBD2	many	TGTGCCAGCAGCTTCGGCGGGAGGGAACGGGAGACCCAGTACTTC	CASSFGGRERETQYF
TRBV18	TRBJ2-6	.	many	TGTGCCAGCTCACCACCGGGGGTGTACGGGGCCAACGTCCTGACTTTC	CASSPPGVYGANVLTF
TRBV4-1	TRBJ2-5	TRBD2	few	TGCGCCAGCAGCCACCCGGGACTAGCGGGAGGCCCCCTTCAAGAGACCCAGTACTTC	CASSHPGLAGGPLQETQYF
TRBV30	TRBJ2-2	.	many	TGTGCCTGGATTGGAGGGGCGAACACCGGGGAGCTGTTTTTT	CAWIGGANTGELFF
TRBV3-1	TRBJ2-7	.	many	TGTGCCAGCAGCCAGGGGCAGGGCTACGAGCAGTACTTC	CASSQGQGYEQYF
TRBV7-8	TRBJ1-2	.	.	TGTGCCAGCAGCTTAAGCGGGGACGGGACTATGGGCTACACCTTC	CASSLSGDGTMGYTF